Shown below are 21 T cell receptor beta chains from a single sample sequenced in a study of T-cell memory formation after mild COVID-19. TCRdb re-called the 5' RACE reads through MiXCR, storing one row per CDR3 protein. This table holds roughly 200,000 distinct CDR3 sequences, around 18% found once. The sample consisted of PBMCs or a T cell subset sorted from them (not recorded which). Every receptor here comes from an adult woman who had mild COVID-19 (a few samples of this study predate the infection). Cell type and time point are not known.

This rearrangement joins TRBV3-1 to TRBJ2-5; D is ambiguous. Trimming stripped 3 bases from V and 2 bases from J, with 4 bases between. CDR1 and CDR2 (germline): LGHDT, YNNKEL (reference sequence). The CDR3 is 12 residues long. In nucleotides, the CDR3 is TGTGCCAGCAGCCAGAATCAAGAGACCCAGTACTTC. Its translation: CASSQNQETQYF.

V usage is TRBV6-6 and J usage is TRBJ2-5; the D gene is possibly TRBD2 (6 bases). Trimming left V 7 bases short and J 5 bases short, with 23 bases between. Germline CDR1 is MNHNY and CDR2 is SVGAGI (reference sequence). The CDR3 consists of 16 residues. The DNA of the CDR3 is TGTGCCAGCAATACCGTCGGGAGCCCCCGCCAGGAGACCCAGTACTTC. Translating gives CASNTVGSPRQETQYF.

This clonotype has a handful of counts. The rearrangement joins TRBV2 to TRBJ2-3; the D gene could be TRBD1 or TRBD2 (5 bases each). CDR1 SNHLY and CDR2 FYNNEI come from the germline V gene. The CDR3 contains 16 residues. Trimming took off 8 bases at V and 5 bases at J, with 23 bases between the two ends. The CDR3 loop is CASGSGTLLRRDTQYF. The CDR3 DNA is TGTGCCAGCGGCTCCGGGACGCTCCTGAGGAGAGATACGCAGTATTTT.

The chain couples TRBV29-1 to TRBJ1-1; TRBD1 aligns across 7 bases. J lost 1 base, V lost 7 bases, and 12 bases had no gene match. Germline CDR1 SQVTM, CDR2 ANQGSEA. This CDR3 comprises 15 residues. CDR3 sequence (DNA): TGCAGCGGGTTCAGCGCGCGACAGGGGAACACTGAAGCTTTCTTT. Amino acids: CSGFSARQGNTEAFF.

This clonotype was observed a handful of times. The V call is TRBV24-1, the J call TRBJ2-2; 9 bases align to TRBD1. The V gene end was trimmed by 6 bases and the J gene end by 6 bases; junction bases not matched to a gene: 7. Per the germline V gene, CDR1 is KGHDR and CDR2 is SFDVKD. The CDR3 is 15 residues long. CDR3 sequence reads: CATSTSGTGSGELFF. In DNA, the CDR3 is TGTGCCACCAGTACCTCCGGGACAGGGTCCGGGGAGCTGTTTTTT.

V usage is TRBV5-1 and J usage is TRBJ1-1, with 7 bases that match TRBD1. V trimming: 0 bases; J trimming: 7 bases; junction bases outside the gene matches: 6. Germline assignment: CDR1 SGHRS and CDR2 YFSETQ. The length of the CDR3 is 14 residues. CDR3 protein: CASSLAGGTIEAFF. Written as DNA, the CDR3 is TGCGCCAGCAGCTTGGCAGGGGGAACCATTGAAGCTTTCTTT.

The rearrangement uses TRBV11-2 and TRBJ1-1; perhaps TRBD1 as D (5 bases). The CDR3 is made up of 14 amino acids. The V end was cut by 5 bases, the J end by 4 bases, with 14 bases between. CDR1 SGHAT and CDR2 FQNNGV come from the germline V gene. CDR3 amino acids: CASSPTWGSTEAFF. The CDR3 nucleotides read TGTGCCAGCAGCCCGACATGGGGGAGCACTGAAGCTTTCTTT.

The sample holds many counts of this clonotype. V usage is TRBV19 and J usage is TRBJ2-3, with a tentative D call TRBD2 (6 bases). The CDR3 sequence is 15 residues long. V lost 11 bases to trimming and J lost 1 base, with 19 bases between them. The germline CDR1 and CDR2 sequences are LNHDA and SQIVND (reference sequence). CDR3 loop: CASRRGKSGTDTQYF. The CDR3 DNA is TGTGCCTCCCGACGGGGGAAGTCTGGCACAGATACGCAGTATTTT.

This clonotype was observed a handful of times. V gene TRBV5-5 combines with J gene TRBJ2-3, with D perhaps matching TRBD1 (5 bases). Germline V gene lookup returns CDR1 SGHKS and CDR2 YYEKEE (reference sequence). The V end was cut by 1 base, the J end by 5 bases, with 14 bases between. The CDR3 is 15 amino acids. The CDR3 DNA reads TGTGCCAGCAGCTTGTCAGGACAAAGAGGAGATACGCAGTATTTT. Translation: CASSLSGQRGDTQYF.

Many counts were recorded for this clonotype. The rearrangement uses TRBV20-1 and TRBJ2-7; the match to TRBD2 covers 8 bases. This CDR3 comprises 16 residues. After removal of 3 bases from V and 2 bases from J, the junction contained 12 bases not matched to a gene. CDR1 is DFQATT, CDR2 SNEGSKA, per germline (reference sequence). In nucleotides, the CDR3 is TGCAGTGCTAGCCTCATAGGCGGTAGCGGGGCCTACGAGCAGTACTTC. Translation: CSASLIGGSGAYEQYF.

This clonotype was counted between two and nine times. The chain is built from TRBV12-3 or TRBV12-4 and TRBJ1-4; 7 positions match TRBD1. CDR3 length: 14 amino acids. With 4 bases clipped from V and 4 bases from J, the junction kept 3 bases outside the gene matches. The CDR3 region is CASSSTGFNEKLFF. For the CDR3, the DNA is TGTGCCAGCAGTTCGACAGGGTTTAATGAAAAACTGTTTTTT.

A few counts support this clonotype. The CDR3 DNA is TGTGCCAGCAGCTCAAAGACAGGGGACGGCTCCTACGAGCAGTACTTC. Protein sequence: CASSSKTGDGSYEQYF. V is TRBV7-2 and J is TRBJ2-7; 8 bases are shared with TRBD1. From germline, CDR1 is SGHTA and CDR2 FQGNSA. V gave up 4 bases and J gave up 0 bases; unmatched junction bases: 8. This CDR3 region has 16 residues.

This clonotype has just a few counts. The rearrangement joins TRBV6-5 to TRBJ2-3; tentatively, D is TRBD2 (6 bases). V lost 5 bases and J lost 6, with 18 bases in between. There are 15 residues in the CDR3. CDR1 and CDR2 (germline): MNHEY, SVGAGI. The CDR3: CASSAPTRGRDTQYF. The CDR3 bases are TGTGCCAGCAGTGCTCCGACGCGGGGCCGGGATACGCAGTATTTT.

The chain links TRBV19 to TRBJ2-2, with unresolved D. Germline V gene data show CDR1 as LNHDA and CDR2 as SQIVND (reference sequence). With 2 bases removed from V and 3 bases from J, the gap between germline ends came to 10 bases. This CDR3 spans 15 amino acids. Here the CDR3 reads CASSISHWYTGELFF. CDR3 coding DNA: TGTGCCAGTAGTATATCCCACTGGTACACCGGGGAGCTGTTTTTT.

The genes are TRBV4-2 and TRBJ2-4; D gene ambiguous. Trimming shortened V by 1 base and J by 6 bases, and 10 bases separated the two germline ends. Germline V gene sequence: CDR1 LGHNA, CDR2 YNFKEQ. CDR3 length: 14 amino acids. Written as DNA, the CDR3 is TGTGCCAGCAGCCAAGCCGGCGATACAAACATTCAGTACTTC. Translation: CASSQAGDTNIQYF.

The chain's CDR3 is CASTELTGTGAFEQYF. CDR3 coding DNA: TGTGCCAGCACCGAACTAACCGGGACAGGGGCCTTCGAGCAGTACTTC. The chain recombines TRBV7-8 with TRBJ2-7; 10 bases are shared with TRBD1. Germline V gene lookup returns CDR1 SGHVS and CDR2 FQNEAQ. CDR3 length: 16 residues. With 7 bases clipped from V and 6 bases from J, the junction kept 15 bases outside the gene matches.

This chain connects TRBV5-1 to TRBJ1-2; 7 bases agree with TRBD1. The germline CDR1 and CDR2 sequences are SGHRS and YFSETQ. The V and J ends lost 0 bases and 4 bases, in that order; junction bases with no gene match: 3. The length of the CDR3 is 14 residues. CDR3 amino acids: CASSLDAGGYGYTF. In DNA, the CDR3 is TGCGCCAGCAGCTTGGATGCAGGGGGCTATGGCTACACCTTC.

There are a few counts of this clonotype. The chain employs TRBV7-2 and TRBJ1-6, with D unresolved. The CDR3 totals 14 residues. Per germline, CDR1 SGHTA and CDR2 FQGNSA. V dropped 5 bases and J dropped 6 bases, with 11 bases sitting between them. CDR3 DNA: TGTGCCAGCAGCCCTGGGAGTGTTAATTCACCCCTCCACTTT. This gives the protein CASSPGSVNSPLHF.

A few counts support this clonotype. The chain couples TRBV5-4 to TRBJ1-2, with a tentative D call TRBD1 (6 bases). The CDR3 is 14 residues long. Trimming shortened V by 5 bases and J by 4 bases, and 15 bases separated the two germline ends. The germline V gene has CDR1 SGHNT and CDR2 YYREEE (reference sequence). This CDR3 is CASSHRVGGYGYTF. In nucleotides, the CDR3 is TGTGCCAGCAGTCACAGGGTTGGGGGCTATGGCTACACCTTC.

This clonotype was observed a few times. This rearrangement joins TRBV12-3 or TRBV12-4 to TRBJ2-5; 11 nucleotides align to TRBD2. The CDR3 has 16 amino acids. J gave up 4 bases and V 4 bases, and 8 bases lay outside the gene matches. In DNA, the CDR3 is TGTGCCAGCAGTTCGAGGACTAGCGGGCAGAGAGAGACCCAGTACTTC. Translated, it gives CASSSRTSGQRETQYF.

The chain employs TRBV6-6 and TRBJ2-7; D not resolved. V lost 0 bases to trimming and J lost 6 bases, with 3 bases between them. The germline V gene has CDR1 MNHNY and CDR2 SVGAGI (reference sequence). The length of the CDR3 is 11 residues. The chain's CDR3 is CASSYSIEQYF. The CDR3 bases are TGTGCCAGCAGTTACTCGATCGAGCAGTACTTC.